This TCR beta chain was observed in a study of blood T cell repertoires in COVID-19. Across the whole study: Sites in the United States, Italy and Spain provided acute and convalescent COVID-19 samples. The cDNA or gDNA used as material had been derived from T cells, B-cell-depleted T cells, or PBMCs.

Germline V gene lookup returns CDR1 MNHEY and CDR2 SVGAGI. J lost 4 bases, V lost 6 bases, and 5 bases had no gene match. This CDR3 comprises 14 residues. As processed by the authors: Reference gene primers were amplified, and this amplification served to estimate nucleated cell counts. The data were produced by immunoSEQ multiplex PCR, yet TCRdb's version contains in-frame clones alone and is incomplete. Clone size and V and J calls were adopted from that table, with D and trimming inferred from the DNA. The sample lists about 140,000 clones, about 80% occurring once. This receptor was identified in a human donor in a cohort sampled during active COVID-19. The chain recombines TRBV6-5 with TRBJ2-3; 9 positions match TRBD1. The sequenced material came from peripheral blood. Here the CDR3 DNA reads TGTGCCAGCAGAAGAGGGACAGGGCCAGATACGCAGTATTTT. Translated, it gives CASRRGTGPDTQYF.